A selection of T cell receptor beta chains follows, all from one sample in a study of regulatory T cells in long-lasting Graves disease. TCRdb called the multiplex PCR reads again in MiXCR, with one record for every CDR3 protein. The sample consists of about 340,000 distinct CDR3 sequences, about 19% of them appearing once. The sequencing used peripheral blood mononuclear cells (PBMCs), collected when the disease was refractory, from a patient treated with antithyroid drugs. These receptors were collected from a female donor with Graves disease. Each CDR3 is given with its conserved first and last residue. D genes are given only for firm matches. Clone size is stated in some rows and not others, as once, few, many or a class when expanded.

D gene: .
clone size: .
V gene: TRBV3-1
J gene: TRBJ1-1
CDR3 length: 15
CDR3 DNA: TGTGCCAGCAGCCAACAGGGGAGCGGGGGCACTGAAGCTTTCTTT
CDR3 protein: CASSQQGSGGTEAFF

D gene: .
clone size: few
V gene: TRBV6-1
J gene: TRBJ2-7
CDR3 length: 14
CDR3 DNA: TGTGCCAGCAGCGAAGATCCGTCCTCCTACGAGCAGTACTTC
CDR3 protein: CASSEDPSSYEQYF

D gene: TRBD1
clone size: many
V gene: TRBV5-5
J gene: TRBJ1-4
CDR3 length: 18
CDR3 DNA: TGTGCCAGCAGCCCCAGGGGGGTTGTAGAGCCAACTAATGAAAAACTGTTTTTT
CDR3 protein: CASSPRGVVEPTNEKLFF

D gene: .
clone size: .
V gene: TRBV7-9
J gene: TRBJ2-1
CDR3 length: 16
CDR3 DNA: TGTGCCAGCAGCCCCCGTCTCTGGGCAGGATACAATGAGCAGTTCTTC
CDR3 protein: CASSPRLWAGYNEQFF

D gene: TRBD1
clone size: .
V gene: TRBV5-5
J gene: TRBJ1-5
CDR3 length: 15
CDR3 DNA: TGTGCCAGCAGCTTGTGGGACAGGGGCCATCAGCCCCAGCATTTT
CDR3 protein: CASSLWDRGHQPQHF

D gene: .
clone size: few
V gene: TRBV10-1
J gene: TRBJ2-2
CDR3 length: 13
CDR3 DNA: TGCGCCAGCAGTGAACGCTGGACCGGGGAGCTGTTTTTT
CDR3 protein: CASSERWTGELFF

D gene: .
clone size: many
V gene: TRBV3-1
J gene: TRBJ1-1
CDR3 length: 14
CDR3 DNA: TGTGCCAGCAGCTCCGGGGGGGCCTTCACTGAAGCTTTCTTT
CDR3 protein: CASSSGGAFTEAFF

D gene: TRBD1
clone size: many
V gene: TRBV12-3/TRBV12-4
J gene: TRBJ1-1
CDR3 length: 17
CDR3 DNA: TGTGCCAGCAGTAGGAGGGGACAGGGTGAGAGGAACACTGAAGCTTTCTTT
CDR3 protein: CASSRRGQGERNTEAFF

D gene: .
clone size: .
V gene: TRBV19
J gene: TRBJ2-4
CDR3 length: 15
CDR3 DNA: TGTGCCAGTAGGCTAGATTTGGGGGCCAAAAACATTCAGTACTTC
CDR3 protein: CASRLDLGAKNIQYF

D gene: .
clone size: many
V gene: TRBV11-2
J gene: TRBJ1-2
CDR3 length: 13
CDR3 DNA: TGTGCCAGCAGCTTAGGGGCTGACTATGGCTACACCTTC
CDR3 protein: CASSLGADYGYTF

D gene: .
clone size: many
V gene: TRBV6-4
J gene: TRBJ2-5
CDR3 length: 14
CDR3 DNA: TGTGCCAGCAGTCCCGGCAGAAGACAAGAGACCCAGTACTTC
CDR3 protein: CASSPGRRQETQYF

D gene: .
clone size: many
V gene: TRBV20-1
J gene: TRBJ1-3
CDR3 length: 13
CDR3 DNA: TGCAGTGCCAGAACGACACTTGGAAACACCATATATTTT
CDR3 protein: CSARTTLGNTIYF

D gene: TRBD2
clone size: many
V gene: TRBV30
J gene: TRBJ2-5
CDR3 length: 16
CDR3 DNA: TGTGCCTGGAGTGTCGGACTAGCGGGGGGACGGGAGACCCAGTACTTC
CDR3 protein: CAWSVGLAGGRETQYF

D gene: .
clone size: many
V gene: TRBV12-3/TRBV12-4
J gene: TRBJ1-6
CDR3 length: 14
CDR3 DNA: TGTGCCAGCAGTTCCGCGGGAAAGGGCATAGCCCTCCACTTT
CDR3 protein: CASSSAGKGIALHF

D gene: .
clone size: .
V gene: TRBV7-9
J gene: TRBJ1-2
CDR3 length: 14
CDR3 DNA: TGTGCCAGCAGCTTACTGAAATTAGCGGAGGGCTACACCTTC
CDR3 protein: CASSLLKLAEGYTF

D gene: TRBD1
clone size: many
V gene: TRBV7-9
J gene: TRBJ1-4
CDR3 length: 16
CDR3 DNA: TGTGCCAGCAGCAAAAAGACAGGGCCAACTAATGAAAAACTGTTTTTT
CDR3 protein: CASSKKTGPTNEKLFF

D gene: .
clone size: .
V gene: TRBV9
J gene: TRBJ1-1
CDR3 length: 16
CDR3 DNA: TGTGCCAGCAGCGTAGGGACAGATTTGATGAACACTGAAGCTTTCTTT
CDR3 protein: CASSVGTDLMNTEAFF

D gene: .
clone size: .
V gene: TRBV19
J gene: TRBJ1-5
CDR3 length: 15
CDR3 DNA: TGTGCCAGTAGTATGGGGTCCCATAGCAATCAGCCCCAGCATTTT
CDR3 protein: CASSMGSHSNQPQHF

D gene: .
clone size: many
V gene: TRBV11-2
J gene: TRBJ1-2
CDR3 length: 12
CDR3 DNA: TGTGCCAGCAGCTCGAGCCCTCGGGGCTACACCTTC
CDR3 protein: CASSSSPRGYTF

D gene: .
clone size: many
V gene: TRBV11-2
J gene: TRBJ1-2
CDR3 length: 12
CDR3 DNA: TGTGCCAGCAGCTTAGCCTTTGGAAGCTACACCTTC
CDR3 protein: CASSLAFGSYTF

D gene: .
clone size: many
V gene: TRBV27
J gene: TRBJ1-2
CDR3 length: 13
CDR3 DNA: TGTGCCAGCAGTAGGACGGGCACTATGCCCTACACCTTC
CDR3 protein: CASSRTGTMPYTF

D gene: TRBD2
clone size: many
V gene: TRBV12-3/TRBV12-4
J gene: TRBJ2-5
CDR3 length: 16
CDR3 DNA: TGTGCCAGCAGTTCATATCTAGCGGGAGAGGGAGAGACCCAGTACTTC
CDR3 protein: CASSSYLAGEGETQYF

D gene: TRBD1
clone size: .
V gene: TRBV19
J gene: TRBJ2-7
CDR3 length: 11
CDR3 DNA: TGTGCCAGTAGTATGGGACAGGGGCAGTACTTC
CDR3 protein: CASSMGQGQYF